Listed here are 5 T cell receptor beta chains from one sample, sequenced in a study of monozygotic twins with inflammatory bowel disease. TCRdb re-called the 5' RACE reads and catalogs CDR3 proteins one per entry, DNA excluded. The sample has about 160,000 distinct CDR3 sequences; the top ten hold approximately 2.8%. The sequencing sample was made of blood. The receptors were gathered from a human donor with ulcerative colitis or Crohn's disease, or a healthy co-twin of an affected twin (not recorded which).

The chain carries TRBV5-1 and TRBJ2-7. The germline gives CDR1 SGHRS, CDR2 YFSETQ. The CDR3 has 14 amino acids. The chain's CDR3 is CASSLDRASYEQYF.

The rearrangement links TRBV7-9 to TRBJ2-2; TCRdb's assignment of TRBD2 cannot be checked, as there is no DNA. There are 15 residues in the CDR3. CDR1 and CDR2 (germline): SEHNR, FQNEAQ (reference sequence). The CDR3 spells CASSRRDSNTGELFF.

The rearrangement joins TRBV6-1 to TRBJ2-7; TCRdb outputs TRBD2, but without DNA this stays unchecked. CDR1 is MNHNS and CDR2 is SASEGT in the germline V gene. The CDR3 loop spans 14 amino acids. CDR3 amino acids: CASSRASGKDEQYF.

V is TRBV5-1 and J is TRBJ2-3; the TRBD1 assignment by TCRdb is unverifiable without DNA. Looked up from germline, CDR1 is SGHRS and CDR2 is YFSETQ. The CDR3 is made up of 14 amino acids. This CDR3 is CASTLRTGYDTQYF.

The rearrangement joins TRBV29-1 to TRBJ2-3; the D call from TCRdb, TRBD2, cannot be confirmed without DNA. This CDR3 has 17 residues. CDR1 and CDR2 from the germline V gene are SQVTM and ANQGSEA. CDR3 residues: CSVRRGLAGGRTDTQYF.